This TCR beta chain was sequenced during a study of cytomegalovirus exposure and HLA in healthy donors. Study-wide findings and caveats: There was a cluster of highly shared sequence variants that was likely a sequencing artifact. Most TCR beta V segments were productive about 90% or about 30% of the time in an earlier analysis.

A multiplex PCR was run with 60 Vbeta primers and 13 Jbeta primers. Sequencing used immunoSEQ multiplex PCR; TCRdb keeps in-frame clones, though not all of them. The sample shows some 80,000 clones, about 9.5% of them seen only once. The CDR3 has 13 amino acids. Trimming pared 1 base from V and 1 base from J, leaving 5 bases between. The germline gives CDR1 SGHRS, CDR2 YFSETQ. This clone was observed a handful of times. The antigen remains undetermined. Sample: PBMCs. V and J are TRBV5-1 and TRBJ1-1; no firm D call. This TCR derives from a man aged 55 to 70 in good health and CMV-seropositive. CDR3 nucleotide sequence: TGCGCCAGCAGCTTGACCGGGAACACTGAAGCTTTCTTT. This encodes CASSLTGNTEAFF.